This passage covers 9 T cell receptor beta chains from one sample sequenced in a study of metastatic and nonmetastatic thyroid tumors. Via MiXCR, TCRdb re-called the PCR reads. Of about 40,000 clones listed, approximately 17% are singletons. Until they underwent thyroid surgery, no patient had received any treatment. Sequenced material: tumor tissue. These TCRs come from a female donor with papillary thyroid cancer or a benign thyroid nodule (not recorded which). Some clones in this sample may be carry-over from other donors' samples.

This clone was seen many times. Given a much more abundant clone one base away, this may be a read error. The chain couples TRBV19 to TRBJ1-5; possible D gene TRBD1, 6 bases. This CDR3 has 15 amino acids. V dropped 11 bases and J dropped 0 bases, with 17 bases sitting between them. Germline V gene sequence: CDR1 LNHDA, CDR2 SQIVND (reference sequence). The CDR3 sequence: CAGTKRGDSNQPQHF. The CDR3 bases are TGTGCCGGTACCAAAAGGGGGGATAGCAATCAGCCCCAGCATTTT.

This clone appeared a few times. The chain combines TRBV20-1 with TRBJ1-2; maybe TRBD1 (5 bases). CDR1 and CDR2 from the germline V gene are DFQATT and SNEGSKA (reference sequence). The CDR3 has 14 residues. The ends were cut back, 6 bases at V and 2 bases at J, with 16 bases in the middle. This CDR3 is CSAERGGPNYGYTF. The CDR3 bases are TGCAGTGCCGAGAGGGGCGGACCCAACTATGGCTACACCTTC.

The J gene is TRBJ2-3, the V gene TRBV20-1; 7 bases match TRBD2. Trimming removed 5 bases from V and 5 bases from J; junction bases left unmatched: 7. CDR1 is DFQATT and CDR2 is SNEGSKA in the germline V gene (reference sequence). The CDR3 runs to 13 residues. CDR3 sequence (DNA): TGCAGTGCTTTTCGAGGACTAGGAGATACGCAGTATTTT. The encoded protein is CSAFRGLGDTQYF.

Comments on this clone: It may be a read error: a sequence one base away is much more abundant. The chain uses TRBV7-6 and TRBJ1-5; TRBD1 matches at 12 bases. This CDR3 region has 15 residues. The germline V gene encodes CDR1 SGHVS and CDR2 FNYEAQ. The V and J ends lost 7 bases and 6 bases, in that order; junction bases with no gene match: 7. CDR3 bases: TGTGCCAGCATCTCCGGGACAGGGGGCCGTCAGCCCCAGCATTTT. Translation: CASISGTGGRQPQHF.

This clone came up a few times. A much larger clone differs from this one at a single base, so this may be a read error. Additional DNA sequences in this sample encode the identical CDR3. The rearrangement links TRBV7-3 to TRBJ2-1; TRBD1 or TRBD2 may be the D gene (6 bases each). The length of the CDR3 is 13 residues. V was cut by 5 bases and J by 9 bases, with 14 bases left in between. Germline V gene sequence: CDR1 SGHTA, CDR2 FQGTGA. The CDR3 reads CASSKGGLGEQFF. Here the CDR3 DNA reads TGTGCCAGCAGCAAAGGGGGGCTAGGTGAGCAGTTCTTC.

This clone was recorded at least ten times. The J gene is TRBJ2-1, the V gene TRBV10-3; 8 bases line up with TRBD1. The J segment lost 3 bases and the V segment lost 3 bases, leaving 7 bases of the junction unmatched. Germline V gene lookup returns CDR1 ENHRY and CDR2 SYGVKD. There are 16 residues in the CDR3. The CDR3 nucleotides read TGTGCCATCAGTGACCCCGACAGGGGTTTCTACAATGAGCAGTTCTTC. It is translated as CAISDPDRGFYNEQFF.

This chain joins TRBV5-1 and TRBJ2-3, with D uncertain. This CDR3 has 19 residues. Germline V gene sequence: CDR1 SGHRS, CDR2 YFSETQ. Between the trimmed V and J ends, which lost 0 bases and 2 bases, there was a span of 22 bases. The CDR3 nucleotides read TGCGCCAGCAGCTTGGGGGTCGTCAGCGCTGAAGATGACACAGATACGCAGTATTTT. As protein: CASSLGVVSAEDDTDTQYF.

In this sample, this clone turned up many times. The V gene is TRBV4-2, the J gene TRBJ2-1, with 10 nucleotides matching TRBD1. The junction had 9 bases not matched to a gene; V was cut back by 1 base and J by 9 bases. Germline-derived CDR1 and CDR2 are LGHNA and YNFKEQ. The CDR3 spans 16 residues. The CDR3, as DNA: TGTGCCAGCAGCCAAGCCTCGGGACAGGGGCGAATTGAGCAGTTCTTC. Its protein is CASSQASGQGRIEQFF.

As for this clone: This may be a read error, as it is one base from a much larger clone. This rearrangement joins TRBV2 to TRBJ2-5, with D maybe TRBD2 (5 bases). This CDR3 region has 13 residues. Germline V gene lookup returns CDR1 SNHLY and CDR2 FYNNEI. Trimming removed 9 bases at V and 5 bases at J, with 16 bases between. CDR3 DNA: TGTGCCAGAACGGGCCTCGAGGGCGAGACCCAGTACTTC. Residues: CARTGLEGETQYF.